This T cell receptor (beta chain) was recorded in a study of blood T cell repertoires in COVID-19. The protocol was immunoSEQ multiplex PCR, while the TCRdb copy is restricted to in-frame clones and leaves out a portion. The sample records some 60,000 clones, 91% being singletons. The origin of this receptor is a man in his 60s with acute or convalescent COVID-19. Sequencing was performed on peripheral blood.

The CDR3 DNA follows: TGTGCCAGCTCTTTAGACTCCCAGCGGGACACCATATATTTT. Residues: CASSLDSQRDTIYF. V usage is TRBV18 and J usage is TRBJ1-3, with D uncertain. Trimming cost V 6 bases and J 8 bases, with 17 bases left between them. CDR3 length equals 14 residues. CDR1 KGHSH and CDR2 LQKENI come from the germline V gene.